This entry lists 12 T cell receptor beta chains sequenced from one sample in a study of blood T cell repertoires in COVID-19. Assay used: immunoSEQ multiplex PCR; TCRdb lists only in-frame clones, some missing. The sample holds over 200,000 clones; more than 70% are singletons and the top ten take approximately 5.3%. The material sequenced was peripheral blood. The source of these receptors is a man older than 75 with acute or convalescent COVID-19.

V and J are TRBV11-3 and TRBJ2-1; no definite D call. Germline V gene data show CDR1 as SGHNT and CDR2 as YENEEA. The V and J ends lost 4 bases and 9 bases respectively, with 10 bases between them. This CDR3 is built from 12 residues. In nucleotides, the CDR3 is TGTGCCAGCAGCTCCCAATACGGTGAGCAGTTCTTC. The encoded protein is CASSSQYGEQFF.

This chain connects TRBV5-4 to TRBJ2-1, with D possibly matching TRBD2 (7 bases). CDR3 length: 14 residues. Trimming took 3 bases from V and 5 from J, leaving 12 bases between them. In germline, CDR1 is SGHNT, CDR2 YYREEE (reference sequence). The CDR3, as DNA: TGTGCCAGCAGCTACAGGGAGGGTAACAATGAGCAGTTCTTC. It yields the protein CASSYREGNNEQFF.

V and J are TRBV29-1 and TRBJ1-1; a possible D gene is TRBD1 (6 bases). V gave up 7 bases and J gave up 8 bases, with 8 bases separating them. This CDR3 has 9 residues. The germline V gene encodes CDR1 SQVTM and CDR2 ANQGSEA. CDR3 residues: CSGGTEAFF. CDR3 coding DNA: TGCAGCGGGGGGACAGAAGCTTTCTTT.

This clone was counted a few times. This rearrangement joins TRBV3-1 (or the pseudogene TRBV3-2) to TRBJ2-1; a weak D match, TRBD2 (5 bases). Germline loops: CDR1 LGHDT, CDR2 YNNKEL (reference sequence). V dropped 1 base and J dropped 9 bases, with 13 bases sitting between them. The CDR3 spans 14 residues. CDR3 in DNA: TGTGCCAGCAGCCAAGGGGAGAGCCATTCTGAGCAGTTCTTC. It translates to CASSQGESHSEQFF.

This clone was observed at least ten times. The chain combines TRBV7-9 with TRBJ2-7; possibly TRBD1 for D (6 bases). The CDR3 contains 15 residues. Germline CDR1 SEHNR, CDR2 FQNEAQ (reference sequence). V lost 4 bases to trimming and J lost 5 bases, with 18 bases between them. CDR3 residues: CASSSPYRVGNEQYF. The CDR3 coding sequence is TGTGCCAGCAGCTCCCCCTACAGGGTGGGAAACGAGCAGTACTTC.

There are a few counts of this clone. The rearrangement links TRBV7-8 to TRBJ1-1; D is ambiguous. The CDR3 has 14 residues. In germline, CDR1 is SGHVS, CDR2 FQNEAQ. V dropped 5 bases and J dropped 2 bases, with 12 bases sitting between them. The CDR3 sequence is CASSVGTANTEAFF. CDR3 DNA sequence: TGTGCCAGCAGCGTAGGAACAGCCAACACTGAAGCTTTCTTT.

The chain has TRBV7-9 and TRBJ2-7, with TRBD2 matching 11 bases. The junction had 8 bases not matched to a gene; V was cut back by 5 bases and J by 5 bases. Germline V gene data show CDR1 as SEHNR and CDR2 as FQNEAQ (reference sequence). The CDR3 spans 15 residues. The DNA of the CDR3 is TGTGCCAGCAGCCCATTAGCGGGGGGGCCGAACGAGCAGTACTTC. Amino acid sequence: CASSPLAGGPNEQYF. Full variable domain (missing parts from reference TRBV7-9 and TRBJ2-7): DTGVSQNPRHKITKRGQNVTFRCDPISEHNRLYWYRQTLGQGPEFLTYFQNEAQLEKSRLLSDRFSAERPKGSFSTLEIQRTEQGDSAMYLCASSPLAGGPNEQYFGPGTRLTVT.

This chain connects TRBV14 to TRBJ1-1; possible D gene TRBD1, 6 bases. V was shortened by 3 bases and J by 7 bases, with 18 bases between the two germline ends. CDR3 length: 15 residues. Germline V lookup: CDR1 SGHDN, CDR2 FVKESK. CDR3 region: CASSQGGAWGDEAFF. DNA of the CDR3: TGTGCCAGCAGCCAGGGGGGGGCCTGGGGCGATGAAGCTTTCTTT.

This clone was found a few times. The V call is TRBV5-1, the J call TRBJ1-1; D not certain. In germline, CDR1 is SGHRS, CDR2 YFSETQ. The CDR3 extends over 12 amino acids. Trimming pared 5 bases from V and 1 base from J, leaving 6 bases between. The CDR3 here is CASSTGNTEAFF. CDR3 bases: TGCGCCAGCAGTACGGGGAACACTGAAGCTTTCTTT.

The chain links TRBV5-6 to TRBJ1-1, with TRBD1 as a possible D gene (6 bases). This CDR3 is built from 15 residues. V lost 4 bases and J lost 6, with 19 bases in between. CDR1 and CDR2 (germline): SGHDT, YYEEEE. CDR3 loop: CASSRIRGGGSEAFF. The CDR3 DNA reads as TGTGCCAGCAGCCGGATACGGGGAGGGGGGTCTGAAGCTTTCTTT.

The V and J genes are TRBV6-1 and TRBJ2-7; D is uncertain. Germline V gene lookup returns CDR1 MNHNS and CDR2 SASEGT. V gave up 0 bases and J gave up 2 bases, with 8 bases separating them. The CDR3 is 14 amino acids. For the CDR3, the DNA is TGTGCCAGCAGTGAAGCCAGCGCCACCTACGAGCAGTACTTC. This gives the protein CASSEASATYEQYF.

CDR3: CASSFPENIQYF. CDR3 nucleotides: TGTGCCAGCAGTTTTCCAGAAAACATTCAGTACTTC. The J gene is TRBJ2-4, the V gene TRBV28; D is ambiguous. Germline values: CDR1 MDHEN, CDR2 SYDVKM. This CDR3 is 12 amino acids long. V was pared by 3 bases and J by 5 bases, with 5 bases between.